The TCR beta chain under discussion was sequenced for a study of cytomegalovirus exposure and HLA in healthy donors. Findings and limits, study-wide: Reports showed the classifier diagnosing cytomegalovirus status with high specificity and sensitivity. Later, an analysis found that TCR clusters from the first cohort tended to co-occur in the roughly 120 validation repertoires. Cytomegalovirus association was listed for 170 or so TCR beta chains.

The donors were part of the roughly 120-subject validation cohort, which stood apart from the roughly 670-subject first cohort. A remark on this clone: Its antigen is not identified.

Measured with immunoSEQ multiplex PCR; TCRdb has only the in-frame clones, and not every one. The repertoire holds hundreds of thousands of clones, 75% to 90% seen once, with 1% to 1.5% in the top ten. Germline CDR1 ENHRY, CDR2 SYGVKD. The ends were cut back, 11 bases at V and 6 bases at J, with 20 bases in the middle. The CDR3 loop spans 14 amino acids. The chain links TRBV10-3 to TRBJ2-1; a weak D match, TRBD2 (6 bases). The sequenced sample was PBMCs. This sequence originates from a woman aged 25 to 39 in good health and CMV-seropositive. The CDR3 is CAAGRGSGRNEQFF. The CDR3, as DNA: TGTGCCGCTGGGCGGGGCTCAGGACGCAATGAGCAGTTCTTC.